The source of this T cell receptor (beta chain) is a study of CD8+ T cells in alopecia areata. The CDR3 has 14 residues. With 0 bases removed from V and 4 bases from J, the gap between germline ends came to 9 bases. Germline-derived CDR1 and CDR2 are LGHNA and YNFKEQ. Treatment in this sample: oral pan-JAK inhibitor, 5-10 mg twice daily. The authors extracted RNA and reverse transcribed it into cDNA as the sequencing template. Generated by immunoSEQ multiplex PCR, the TCRdb table keeps only in-frame clones and is missing some. Altogether 90,000 to 150,000 clones are present, about 50% being singletons, with the ten largest covering about 0.5%.

The source of this sequence is a human donor with alopecia areata. The specimen was CD4+ T cells sorted from blood, collected at week 4, from a patient treated with tofacitinib. V gene TRBV4-2 combines with J gene TRBJ1-2; a possible D gene is TRBD1 (6 bases). CDR3 coding DNA: TGTGCCAGCAGCCAAGAGTCGGACAGCTATGGCTACACCTTC. Translating gives CASSQESDSYGYTF.